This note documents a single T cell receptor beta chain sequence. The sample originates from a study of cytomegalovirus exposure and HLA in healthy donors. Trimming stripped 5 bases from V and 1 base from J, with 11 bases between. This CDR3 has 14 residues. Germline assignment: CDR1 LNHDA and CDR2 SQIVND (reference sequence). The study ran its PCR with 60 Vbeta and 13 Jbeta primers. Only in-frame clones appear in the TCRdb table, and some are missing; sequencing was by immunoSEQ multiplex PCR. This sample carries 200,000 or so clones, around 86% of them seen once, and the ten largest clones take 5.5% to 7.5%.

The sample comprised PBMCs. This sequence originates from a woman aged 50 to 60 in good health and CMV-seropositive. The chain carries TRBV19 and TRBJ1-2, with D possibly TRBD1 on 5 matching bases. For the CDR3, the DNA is TGTGCCAGTAGTTCGGACAACTTTAACTATGGCTACACCTTC. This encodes CASSSDNFNYGYTF.